Listed below are T cell receptor beta chains from one sample, sequenced in a study of T cell repertoires in cytomegalovirus infection. These receptors are not linked to any known antigen. TCRdb passed the reads through MiXCR, listing each CDR3 protein once. The sample includes under 850,000 distinct CDR3 sequences, roughly a third of them seen just once. The sequenced sample was cultured PBMCs, obtained from culture after CMV antigen stimulation. The receptors shown here come from a human donor in good health (CMV status not recorded). Some clones in this sample may be carry-over from other donors' samples. CDR3s include the opening cysteine and the closing phenylalanine or tryptophan. D genes are given only for firm matches. Expanded clones are given a class, and other clones once, few, many or no size at all.

TRBD1	TRBV20-1	NA	TRBJ1-4	TGCAGTGCCAGGGACAGGGGGAATGAAAAACTGTTTTTT	CSARDRGNEKLFF
NA	TRBV5-4	NA	TRBJ2-4	TGTGCCAGCAGCTCTCCTGGGGGCAGCAATATTCAGTACTTC	CASSSPGGSNIQYF
NA	TRBV27	few	TRBJ2-2	TGTGCCAGCAGTTTATCAGGGTTCACCGGGGAGCTGTTTTTT	CASSLSGFTGELFF
TRBD1	TRBV4-3	few	TRBJ2-7	TGCGCCAGCAGCCAGGCACGACAGGGGGCCTACGAGCAGTACTTC	CASSQARQGAYEQYF
NA	TRBV4-1	few	TRBJ1-3	TGCGCCAGCAGCCAAGACCCCTCGGATGGAAACACCATATATTTT	CASSQDPSDGNTIYF
NA	TRBV7-2	few	TRBJ2-1	TGTGCCAGCAGCCCTATGCAGAGCTCCTACAATGAGCAGTTCTTC	CASSPMQSSYNEQFF
NA	TRBV7-2	few	TRBJ2-2	TGTGCCAGCAGCTGGGGATCAGGAGAGCTGTTTTTT	CASSWGSGELFF
NA	TRBV12-3/TRBV12-4	few	TRBJ2-5	TGTGCCAGCAGTTTCACAGGGCAGCCTCAGGAGACCCAGTACTTC	CASSFTGQPQETQYF
TRBD1	TRBV7-6	NA	TRBJ2-2	TGTGCCAGCAGCCCCGCACAGGGGCCGAGGACCGGGGAGCTGTTTTTT	CASSPAQGPRTGELFF
TRBD2	TRBV29-1	NA	TRBJ2-1	TGCAGCGCTGGACGGTCAGCGGGAGGGGTAGATGAGCAGTTCTTC	CSAGRSAGGVDEQFF
NA	TRBV2	NA	TRBJ2-3	TGTGCCAGCAGTGGGGCAGGGGTGGCAGATACGCAGTATTTT	CASSGAGVADTQYF
NA	TRBV4-1	NA	TRBJ1-2	TGCGCCAGCAGCCAAAACCCAGAAGACTCTGCCCTACTAGAGGGCTACACCTTC	CASSQNPEDSALLEGYTF
NA	TRBV2	NA	TRBJ2-3	TGTGCCAGCAGTTGGACTAAAGATACGCAGTATTTT	CASSWTKDTQYF
NA	TRBV19	few	TRBJ2-1	TGTGCCAGTAGTCCCCTTGGACCCGGGACCTACAATGAGCAGTTCTTC	CASSPLGPGTYNEQFF
NA	TRBV19	NA	TRBJ2-1	TGTGCCAGTAGTATAGGCCGCCGGGGGCCCTACAATGAGCAGTTCTTC	CASSIGRRGPYNEQFF
TRBD2	TRBV7-9	many	TRBJ2-5	TGTGCCAGCAGCCCCAGGACTAGCGGCCAAGAGACCCAGTACTTC	CASSPRTSGQETQYF
NA	TRBV7-2	few	TRBJ1-5	TGTGCCAGCAGCCCCGCAGGGAGGACTCAGCCCCAGCATTTT	CASSPAGRTQPQHF
TRBD2	TRBV7-2	many	TRBJ2-3	TGTGCCAGCAGCTTGGTAGCGGGGGCCTTCACAGATACGCAGTATTTT	CASSLVAGAFTDTQYF
NA	TRBV19	NA	TRBJ2-3	TGTGCCAGTAGTATTGAGAAGGCCGTCCAGTATTTT	CASSIEKAVQYF
NA	TRBV6-1	few	TRBJ2-1	TGTGCCAGCAGTGAACGGATGGTAGGTGAGCAGTTCTTC	CASSERMVGEQFF
NA	TRBV7-2	NA	TRBJ1-6	TGTGCCAGCAGCTTAGCGTCGGGGGTGACTACTTCACCCCTCCACTTT	CASSLASGVTTSPLHF
TRBD2	TRBV7-6	few	TRBJ2-1	TGTGCCAGCAGCCGGGGACTAGCGGGGATCAATGAGCAGTTCTTC	CASSRGLAGINEQFF